The rows below give T cell receptor beta chains drawn from one sample of a study of shared clonotypes between healthy human individuals. Here immunoSEQ multiplex PCR was the method, and the copy in TCRdb shows in-frame clones only, minus some. The sample holds 2 million to 2.5 million clones, just over 90% seen once. Specimen: naive CD4+ T cells from PBMCs. The receptors were sampled from a man younger than 35 in good health. Some clones in this sample may be carry-over from other donors' samples. CDR3s include the opening cysteine and the closing phenylalanine or tryptophan. Fields, in order: clone size, D gene, J gene, V gene, CDR3 DNA, CDR3 protein. D genes are given only for firm matches. Only some rows state a clone size, as once, few, many or a class for expanded clones.

few,TRBD1,TRBJ1-5,TRBV28,TGTGCCAGCAGTCCGGGACAGCGCAATCAGCCCCAGCATTTT,CASSPGQRNQPQHF
-,-,TRBJ2-3,TRBV6-1,TGTGCCAGCAGTGAAGTGCCTATTAGCACAGATACGCAGTATTTT,CASSEVPISTDTQYF
-,-,TRBJ1-4,TRBV5-1,TGCGCCAGCAGCTTGGACACAGGAACGGAAAAACTGTTTTTT,CASSLDTGTEKLFF
-,-,TRBJ2-1,TRBV29-1,TGCAGCGTTGTTAGTGGGGGCAGCTCCTACAATGAGCAGTTCTTC,CSVVSGGSSYNEQFF
-,-,TRBJ1-1,TRBV18,TGTGCCAGCTCACCCATAGGGACGGAAGCTTTCTTT,CASSPIGTEAFF
once,TRBD1,TRBJ1-4,TRBV25-1,TGTGCCAGCAGTGTCCTACCGGGACAGGGAAATGAAAAACTGTTTTTT,CASSVLPGQGNEKLFF
-,-,TRBJ1-1,TRBV5-4,TGTGCCAGCAGCTTGGGCCAGCCAAACTGGAACACTGAAGCTTTCTTT,CASSLGQPNWNTEAFF
once,TRBD1,TRBJ1-4,TRBV9,TGTGCCAGCAGCGTAGCTCCATCGACAGGGGTGGGTGAAAAACTGTTTTTT,CASSVAPSTGVGEKLFF
-,TRBD1,TRBJ1-2,TRBV14,TGTGCCAGCAGTTCCCTCGGGGACAGGGGGAAGAACTATGGCTACACCTTC,CASSSLGDRGKNYGYTF
-,-,TRBJ2-2,TRBV7-7,TGTGCCAGCAGCGTCACTCCGGGCACGGGGGCCGGGGAGCTGTTTTTT,CASSVTPGTGAGELFF
-,TRBD1,TRBJ1-2,TRBV13,TGTGCCAGCAGCCAACAGACAGGGAGTGCCTATGGCTACACCTTC,CASSQQTGSAYGYTF
-,TRBD2,TRBJ2-1,TRBV11-3,TGTGCCAGCAGCTTAGATCGAGGTAGCGGGACGTACAATGAGCAGTTCTTC,CASSLDRGSGTYNEQFF
-,TRBD1,TRBJ1-4,TRBV18,TGTGCCAGCTCCGGGGGACAGGGGCGTGAAAAACTGTTTTTT,CASSGGQGREKLFF
-,-,TRBJ1-1,TRBV19,TGTGCCAGTAGGTTGGACCGGAGGGTCACTGAAGCTTTCTTT,CASRLDRRVTEAFF
-,-,TRBJ2-1,TRBV7-2,TGTGCCAGCAGCTTATCAGCGGCGTACAATGAGCAGTTCTTC,CASSLSAAYNEQFF
-,TRBD2,TRBJ2-4,TRBV28,TGTGCCAGCAGCGCCCGGGGACTAGTTATAGCCAAAAACATTCAGTACTTC,CASSARGLVIAKNIQYF
-,TRBD2,TRBJ2-5,TRBV11-2,TGTGCCAGCAGCTTGGCGACTAGCGGGGTCCAAGAGACCCAGTACTTC,CASSLATSGVQETQYF
-,-,TRBJ1-5,TRBV19,TGTGCCAGTCGGATGGAGGGCCGCAATCAGCCCCAGCATTTT,CASRMEGRNQPQHF
-,-,TRBJ2-3,TRBV9,TGTGCCAGCAGCCCAGGACGCCCGGAAGGCACAGATACGCAGTATTTT,CASSPGRPEGTDTQYF
-,TRBD1,TRBJ1-2,TRBV11-2,TGTGCCAGCAGCGAGCGGCCGGGACAGGGGTTCTATGGCTACACCTTC,CASSERPGQGFYGYTF
-,-,TRBJ1-1,TRBV5-6,TGTGCCAGCAGCTCCCCGGTGGAGAACACTGAAGCTTTCTTT,CASSSPVENTEAFF
few,-,TRBJ1-1,TRBV6-5,TGTGCCAGCAGTTATTCAGGGCTGAACACTGAAGCTTTCTTT,CASSYSGLNTEAFF
-,TRBD2,TRBJ2-1,TRBV5-1,TGCGCCAGCACTGCCCCGGGACTAGCGGGCCACAATGAGCAGTTCTTC,CASTAPGLAGHNEQFF
-,-,TRBJ2-7,TRBV28,TGTGCCAGCAGTTTTCCATTAAAACCCCCACAAAACGGGCGCGAGCCCTACGAGCAGTACTTC,CASSFPLKPPQNGREPYEQYF
-,TRBD2,TRBJ2-1,TRBV5-6,TGTGCCAGCACCGGGCGGGGGTTTTCCTACAATGAGCAGTTCTTC,CASTGRGFSYNEQFF
-,TRBD1,TRBJ1-4,TRBV19,TGTGCCAGTAGTACGAGTGGAGGGGGCCGGGAAAAACTGTTTTTT,CASSTSGGGREKLFF
-,-,TRBJ2-6,TRBV7-9,TGTGCCAGCAGCTTAGATGGGGTAAGGGCCAACGTCCTGACTTTC,CASSLDGVRANVLTF
-,TRBD1,TRBJ1-2,TRBV5-1,TGCGCCAGCAGTTCCCAAGGGGGCGGTGGCTATGGCTACACCTTC,CASSSQGGGGYGYTF
-,-,TRBJ2-3,TRBV9,TGTGCCAGCAGCGTAGGTTCCCAAATACCCACAGATACGCAGTATTTT,CASSVGSQIPTDTQYF
-,TRBD1,TRBJ1-1,TRBV2,TGTGCCAGCAGTGTTGACAGGGAGGATGAAGCTTTCTTT,CASSVDREDEAFF
-,TRBD2,TRBJ2-3,TRBV28,TGTGCCAGCAGTCCAGCGGGAGAAGGCTCTCGCACAGATACGCAGTATTTT,CASSPAGEGSRTDTQYF
-,TRBD1,TRBJ1-1,TRBV7-2,TGTGCCAGCAGCTTAGCACGGACAGGGACCGGCACTGAAGCTTTCTTT,CASSLARTGTGTEAFF
-,TRBD2,TRBJ2-1,TRBV11-2,TGTGCCAGCAGCTTAGAACTAGCGGGAGCCTATGAGCAGTTCTTC,CASSLELAGAYEQFF
-,-,TRBJ1-4,TRBV5-4,TGTGCCAGCAGTCGACAGAGGGGGGGCTTTAATGAAAAACTGTTTTTT,CASSRQRGGFNEKLFF
-,-,TRBJ1-2,TRBV28,TGTGCCAGCAGTTTAAGAGGTAGGAGATTTGGCTACACCTTC,CASSLRGRRFGYTF
once,TRBD2,TRBJ2-7,TRBV4-2,TGTGCCAGCAGCCAAGAAGGACTAGCGGGAGCCTACGAGCAGTACTTC,CASSQEGLAGAYEQYF
few,-,TRBJ1-1,TRBV15,TGTGCCACCAGCATGGGGGGATTGAACACTGAAGCTTTCTTT,CATSMGGLNTEAFF
-,-,TRBJ1-1,TRBV21-1,TGTGCCAGCAGCAAAGAATGGCGGTTCCCGAACACTGAAGCTTTCTTT,CASSKEWRFPNTEAFF
-,TRBD1,TRBJ1-1,TRBV5-1,TGCGCCAGCAGCTTGGTGACAGGGGGAAATACTGAAGCTTTCTTT,CASSLVTGGNTEAFF
once,TRBD1,TRBJ2-2,TRBV5-1,TGCGCCAGCAGCCAAAGGACAGGGATTGCCGGGGAGCTGTTTTTT,CASSQRTGIAGELFF
-,TRBD1,TRBJ2-2,TRBV18,TGTGCCAGCTCACCAAGGAGACAGGGGGTTGGCACCGGGGAGCTGTTTTTT,CASSPRRQGVGTGELFF
-,-,TRBJ2-3,TRBV9,TGTGCCAGCAGCCCATACCAGAGGAGGACAGATACGCAGTATTTT,CASSPYQRRTDTQYF
-,-,TRBJ1-2,TRBV6-1,TGTGCCAGCAGTGCCCACAGGAGCGGGAACACCTTC,CASSAHRSGNTF